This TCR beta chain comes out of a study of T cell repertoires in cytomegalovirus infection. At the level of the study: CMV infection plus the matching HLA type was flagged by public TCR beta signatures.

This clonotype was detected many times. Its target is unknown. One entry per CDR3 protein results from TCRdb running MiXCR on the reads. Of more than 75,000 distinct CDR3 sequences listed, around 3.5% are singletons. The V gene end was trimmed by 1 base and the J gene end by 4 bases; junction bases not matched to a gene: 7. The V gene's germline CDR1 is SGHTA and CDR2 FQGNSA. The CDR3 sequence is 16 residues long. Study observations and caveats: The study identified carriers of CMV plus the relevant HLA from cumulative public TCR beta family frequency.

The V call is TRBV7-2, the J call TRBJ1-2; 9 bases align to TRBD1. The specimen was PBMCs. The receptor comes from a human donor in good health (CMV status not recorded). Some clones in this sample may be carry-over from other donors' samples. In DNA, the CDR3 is TGTGCCAGCAGCTTAGTCGGGGGACAGGGCCCCTATGGCTACACCTTC. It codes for CASSLVGGQGPYGYTF.